This TCR beta chain was sequenced during a study of shared clonotypes between healthy human individuals. Study results and limitations: An expected dependence of interdonor clonotype sharing on sequencing depth was noted.

This clone was seen a single time. The antigen remains unidentified. Naive CD8 populations comprised CD45RO-negative cells positively selected for CCR7, excluding terminally differentiated effector memory CD45RA+ cells. Trimming at V came to 5 bases and at J to 9 bases, leaving 6 bases not matched to a gene. Per the germline V gene, CDR1 is MNHEY and CDR2 is SMNVEV (reference sequence). This CDR3 has 15 amino acids. Per the authors' pipeline: Filtering differed, since immunoSEQ gave only junction sequences and no quality scores. Clones were read by immunoSEQ multiplex PCR, and TCRdb kept only the in-frame ones, dropping some. V and J calls and clone size are given by that table; D and trimming were obtained from the DNA. The profile shows 650,000 to 800,000 clones, just over 90% of them singletons.

This TCR was recovered from a man between 25 and 39 years old in good health. The chain joins TRBV27 to TRBJ2-1; 14 bases line up with TRBD2. Sample: naive CD8+ T cells sorted from blood. The CDR3 nucleotides read TGTGCCAGCAGTCCGGGACTAGCGGGAGCTGGTGAGCAGTTCTTC. Translated, it gives CASSPGLAGAGEQFF.